The TCR beta chain described here comes from a study of T-cell reconstitution after alpha-beta-depleted transplantation in children. The CDR3 is 14 amino acids. The V end lost 2 bases, the J end lost 5 bases, and 9 bases lay between the germline ends. Preparation of the TCRbeta library used unique molecular identifiers. Each CDR3 protein is one row after TCRdb ran MiXCR on the PCR reads. In the table there are 420,000 or so distinct CDR3 sequences, approximately 10% of which are singletons. This clonotype appeared many times. This TCR was sampled from a human donor who donated a stem cell graft to a child with acute myeloid leukemia. Source: PBMCs from the stem cell graft donor, taken from the stem cell graft. V gene TRBV12-3 or TRBV12-4 combines with J gene TRBJ1-4; D remains unclear. Here the CDR3 reads CASSLYPGNEKLFF. CDR3 bases: TGTGCCAGCAGTTTATACCCCGGAAATGAAAAACTGTTTTTT.